Only a few counts were recorded for the clone carrying this TCR beta chain. The CDR3 consists of 18 residues. V lost 4 bases and J lost 4, with 23 bases in between. The germline CDR1 and CDR2 sequences are LGHDT and YNNKEL (reference sequence). Only in-frame clones appear in the TCRdb table, and some are missing; sequencing was by immunoSEQ multiplex PCR. Altogether about 210,000 clones are present, 70% to 90% being singletons, with the ten largest covering about 4.5%. This sample was included in a study of blood T cell repertoires in COVID-19. The sequence derives from a man under 40 with acute COVID-19. Material: PBMCs or T cells enriched from blood (not recorded which). The rearrangement uses TRBV3-1 (or the pseudogene TRBV3-2) and TRBJ1-5; TRBD1 is a possible D gene (5 bases). The CDR3 is CASSLGVPSGVGNQPQHF. The CDR3 DNA follows: TGTGCCAGCAGCCTAGGGGTACCTAGCGGGGTGGGGAATCAGCCCCAGCATTTT.